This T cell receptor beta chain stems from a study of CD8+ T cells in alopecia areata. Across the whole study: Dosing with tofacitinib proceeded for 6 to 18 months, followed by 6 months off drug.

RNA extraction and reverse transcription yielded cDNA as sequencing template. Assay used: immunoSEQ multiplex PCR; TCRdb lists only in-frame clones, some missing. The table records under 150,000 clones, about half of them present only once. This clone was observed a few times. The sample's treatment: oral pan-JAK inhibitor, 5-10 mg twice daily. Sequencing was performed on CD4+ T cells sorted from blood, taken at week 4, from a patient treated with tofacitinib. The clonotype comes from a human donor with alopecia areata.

Here the CDR3 reads CAHGSSHSQSYEQYF. CDR3 bases: TGTGCCCACGGGAGCTCCCATTCGCAAAGCTACGAGCAGTACTTC. The chain has TRBV30 and TRBJ2-7; tentatively, D is TRBD2 (6 bases). This CDR3 is built from 15 residues. CDR1 is GTSNPN, CDR2 SVGIG, per germline (reference sequence). Trimming cost V 8 bases and J 3 bases, with 23 bases left between them.